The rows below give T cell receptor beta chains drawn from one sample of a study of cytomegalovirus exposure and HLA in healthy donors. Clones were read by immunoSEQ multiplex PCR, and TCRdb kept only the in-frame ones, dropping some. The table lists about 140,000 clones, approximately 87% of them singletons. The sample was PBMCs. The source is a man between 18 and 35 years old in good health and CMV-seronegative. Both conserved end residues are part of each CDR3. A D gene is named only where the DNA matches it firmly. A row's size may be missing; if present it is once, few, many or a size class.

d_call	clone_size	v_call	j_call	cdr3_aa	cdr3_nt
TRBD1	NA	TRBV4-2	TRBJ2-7	CASSRQRGPDEQYF	TGTGCCAGCAGCCGACAGAGGGGGCCGGACGAGCAGTACTTC
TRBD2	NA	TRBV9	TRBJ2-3	CASSGIAGGSTDTQYF	TGTGCCAGCAGCGGAATAGCGGGAGGGAGCACAGATACGCAGTATTTT
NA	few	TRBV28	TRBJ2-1	CASSSGFVSSYNEQFF	TGTGCCAGCAGTTCCGGGTTTGTAAGCTCCTACAATGAGCAGTTCTTC
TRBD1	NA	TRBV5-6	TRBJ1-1	CASSYGQGWTEAFF	TGTGCCAGCAGCTACGGACAGGGCTGGACTGAAGCTTTCTTT
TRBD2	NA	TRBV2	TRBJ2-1	CASSKGLRELGEQFF	TGTGCCAGCAGTAAGGGGCTGCGGGAGCTGGGTGAGCAGTTCTTC
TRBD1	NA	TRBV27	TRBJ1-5	CASSSTGGGQPQHF	TGTGCCAGCAGTAGCACAGGGGGCGGTCAGCCCCAGCATTTT
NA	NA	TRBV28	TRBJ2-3	CASIRGATTDTQYF	TGTGCCAGCATTCGGGGGGCCACCACAGATACGCAGTATTTT
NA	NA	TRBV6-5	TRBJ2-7	CASSHSGYYEQYF	TGTGCCAGCAGTCATTCAGGGTACTACGAGCAGTACTTC
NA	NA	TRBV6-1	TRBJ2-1	CASSGTRKTPGEQFF	TGTGCCAGCAGTGGGACTCGAAAAACGCCCGGTGAGCAGTTCTTC
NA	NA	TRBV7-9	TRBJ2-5	CASSSRGTEEETQYF	TGTGCCAGCAGCTCCCGGGGGACGGAGGAAGAGACCCAGTACTTC
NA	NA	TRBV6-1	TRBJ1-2	CASRTPTRGGYGYTF	TGTGCCAGCAGGACCCCGACCAGGGGAGGGTATGGCTACACCTTC
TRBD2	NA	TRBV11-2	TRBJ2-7	CASRSLKTSGNSYEQYF	TGTGCCAGCCGATCCCTAAAAACTAGCGGGAACTCCTACGAGCAGTACTTC
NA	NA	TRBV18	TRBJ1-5	CASSLYSTDQPQHF	TGTGCCAGCTCCCTATATAGCACGGATCAGCCCCAGCATTTT
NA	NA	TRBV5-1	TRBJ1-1	CASRPFGEVATEAFF	TGCGCCAGCAGACCATTTGGGGAGGTGGCGACTGAAGCTTTCTTT
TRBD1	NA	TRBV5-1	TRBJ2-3	CASSPGQALTDTQYF	TGCGCCAGCAGCCCCGGACAGGCGTTAACAGATACGCAGTATTTT
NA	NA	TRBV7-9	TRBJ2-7	CASSLAISNYEQYF	TGTGCCAGCAGCTTAGCGATCTCTAATTACGAGCAGTACTTC
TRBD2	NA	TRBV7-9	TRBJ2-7	CASSSPERGIYEQYF	TGTGCCAGCAGCTCCCCGGAGCGGGGAATCTACGAGCAGTACTTC
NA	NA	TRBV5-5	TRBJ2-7	CASSQSLPRQAAYEQYF	TGTGCCAGCAGCCAATCACTCCCCAGACAGGCCGCTTACGAGCAGTACTTC
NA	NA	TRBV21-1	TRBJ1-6	CASSCRGQGAASENSPLHF	TGTGCCAGCAGCTGCAGGGGACAGGGGGCGGCTTCCGAAAATTCACCCCTCCACTTT
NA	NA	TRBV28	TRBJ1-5	CASSLPGTRANSNQPQHF	TGTGCCAGCAGTTTGCCCGGGACACGCGCTAATAGCAATCAGCCCCAGCATTTT
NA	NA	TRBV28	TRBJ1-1	CASSFVGQNPNTEAFF	TGTGCCAGCAGTTTTGTGGGACAAAATCCGAACACTGAAGCTTTCTTT
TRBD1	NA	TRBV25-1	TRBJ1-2	CASSAYRTGDGYTF	TGTGCCAGCAGTGCCTACCGGACAGGGGATGGCTACACCTTC
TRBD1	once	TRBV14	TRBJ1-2	CASSPSGTGVDGYTF	TGTGCCAGCAGCCCGAGCGGGACAGGGGTAGATGGCTACACCTTC
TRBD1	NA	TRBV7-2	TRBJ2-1	CASSFSGTGYLNEQFF	TGTGCCAGCAGCTTCTCCGGGACAGGGTATCTCAATGAGCAGTTCTTC
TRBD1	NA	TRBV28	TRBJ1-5	CASDPTGGSNQPQHF	TGTGCCAGCGATCCCACAGGGGGCTCGAATCAGCCCCAGCATTTT
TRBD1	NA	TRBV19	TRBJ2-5	CASSTTRQGAETQYF	TGTGCCAGTAGTACCACAAGACAGGGGGCAGAGACCCAGTACTTC
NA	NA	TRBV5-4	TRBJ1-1	CASSLSGEVGTEAFF	TGTGCCAGCAGCTTAAGCGGGGAGGTCGGCACTGAAGCTTTCTTT
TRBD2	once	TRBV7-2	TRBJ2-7	CASSLAGRLASIDYEQYF	TGTGCCAGCAGCTTAGCGGGGAGACTAGCGTCTATAGACTACGAGCAGTACTTC
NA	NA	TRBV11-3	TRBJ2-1	CASSLGGSAYNEQFF	TGTGCCAGCAGCTTAGGTGGTAGCGCCTACAATGAGCAGTTCTTC
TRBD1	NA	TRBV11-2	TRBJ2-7	CASSSNRDRVGEQYF	TGTGCCAGCAGCTCAAACCGGGACAGGGTCGGGGAGCAGTACTTC
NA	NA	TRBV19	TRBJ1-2	CASSIHTEYNYGYTF	TGTGCCAGTAGTATCCATACAGAATATAACTATGGCTACACCTTC
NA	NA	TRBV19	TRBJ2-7	CASSIDGGGKAYEQYF	TGTGCCAGTAGTATAGACGGAGGGGGCAAGGCCTACGAGCAGTACTTC
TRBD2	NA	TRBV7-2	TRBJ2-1	CASSLAWGRATYNEQFF	TGTGCCAGCAGCTTAGCTTGGGGGAGGGCCACCTACAATGAGCAGTTCTTC
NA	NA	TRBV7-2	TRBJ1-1	CASRRFDTEAFF	TGTGCCAGCAGGAGGTTTGACACTGAAGCTTTCTTT
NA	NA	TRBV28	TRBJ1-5	CASRRSNQPQHF	TGTGCCAGCAGGAGGAGCAATCAGCCCCAGCATTTT
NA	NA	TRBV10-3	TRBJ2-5	CAISESSGQETQYF	TGTGCCATCAGTGAGTCCAGCGGACAAGAGACCCAGTACTTC
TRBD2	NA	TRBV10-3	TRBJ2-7	CAISELSGSSTQQYF	TGTGCCATCAGTGAGCTGAGCGGGAGCTCTACGCAGCAGTACTTC
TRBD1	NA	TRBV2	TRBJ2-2	CASYEGGRGYSGELFF	TGTGCCAGCTATGAAGGGGGCAGGGGTTACTCTGGGGAGCTGTTTTTT
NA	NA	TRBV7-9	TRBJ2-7	CASSLGSPQGYEQYF	TGTGCCAGCAGCTTAGGTTCGCCCCAGGGTTACGAGCAGTACTTC
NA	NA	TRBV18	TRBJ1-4	CASSYSGTGRDEKLFF	TGTGCCAGCTCGTACTCCGGTACAGGGAGGGATGAAAAACTGTTTTTT
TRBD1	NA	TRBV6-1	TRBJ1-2	CASTRTGFNYGYTF	TGTGCCAGCACCCGGACAGGGTTTAACTATGGCTACACCTTC
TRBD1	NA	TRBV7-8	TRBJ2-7	CASSLMGPGGPYEQYF	TGTGCCAGCAGCTTAATGGGGCCAGGGGGACCCTACGAGCAGTACTTC
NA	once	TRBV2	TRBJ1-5	CASSEFGRDNQPQHF	TGTGCCAGCAGTGAGTTTGGCAGGGATAATCAGCCCCAGCATTTT
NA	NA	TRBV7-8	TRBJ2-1	CASSLGWASESSYNEQFF	TGTGCCAGCAGCTTAGGATGGGCTAGCGAAAGCTCCTACAATGAGCAGTTCTTC
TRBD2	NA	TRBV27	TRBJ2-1	CASSRGLAGENEQFF	TGTGCCAGCAGCAGGGGACTAGCGGGAGAGAATGAGCAGTTCTTC
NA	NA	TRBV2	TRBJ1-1	CASSEGGTEAFF	TGTGCCAGCAGTGAAGGAGGAACTGAAGCTTTCTTT
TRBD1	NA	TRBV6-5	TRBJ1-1	CASSYIRGRRGTEAFF	TGTGCCAGCAGTTACATCAGGGGGCGCCGGGGCACTGAAGCTTTCTTT
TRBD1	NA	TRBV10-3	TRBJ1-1	CAISQGATTEAFF	TGTGCCATCAGTCAGGGGGCGACTACTGAAGCTTTCTTT
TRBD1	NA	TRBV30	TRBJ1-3	CAWSVPGQGVTIYF	TGTGCCTGGAGTGTACCCGGACAGGGAGTCACCATATATTTT
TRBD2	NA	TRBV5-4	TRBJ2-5	CASSRTSGGGETQYF	TGTGCCAGCAGCCGGACCAGCGGGGGAGGAGAGACCCAGTACTTC
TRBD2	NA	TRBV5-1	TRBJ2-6	CASSLGLGADPGANVLTF	TGCGCCAGCAGCCTCGGACTAGGCGCGGATCCTGGGGCCAACGTCCTGACTTTC
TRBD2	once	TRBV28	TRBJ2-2	CASYSGRAPGELFF	TGTGCCAGCTATAGCGGGAGGGCCCCCGGGGAGCTGTTTTTT
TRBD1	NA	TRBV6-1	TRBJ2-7	CASSVPQGSRYEQYF	TGTGCCAGCAGTGTACCACAGGGGTCTCGGTACGAGCAGTACTTC
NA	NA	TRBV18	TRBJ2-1	CASSPPGSRSEQFF	TGTGCCAGCTCACCACCGGGTAGCCGCAGTGAGCAGTTCTTC